This T cell receptor beta chain was sequenced during a study of blood T cell repertoires in COVID-19 (dated by TCRdb to 2018 to 2020). With respect to the entire study: Samples covering the acute and convalescent phases of COVID-19 were provided by collaborators in the United States, Italy and Spain. A de-identified subject ID, COVID-19 status, age in years and sex were almost always included in the sample metadata. The material from the prospective study consisted of cDNA or gDNA derived from T cells, B-cell-depleted T cells, or PBMCs. The repertoires were released in a freely available public database meant as a resource for research on the immune response to SARS-CoV-2. Where available, HLA class I and class II types were taken from metadata supplied by the sample provider and were not determined by assay-based typing. The samples were drawn from the first 160 participants of the ongoing ImmuneRACE study and from 950 to 1,500 subjects provided by 6 global collaborators. Deeply sampled blood TCRbeta repertoires from subjects exposed to, actively infected with, or recovered from COVID-19 were included in the dataset.

TCRbeta CDR3 regions were amplified from genomic DNA by means of the immunoSEQ Assay, a bias-controlled multiplex PCR. On the authors' methods: The number of nucleated cells in each sample was estimated from the amplification of reference gene primers within the assay. To quantify the absolute abundance of each unique TCRbeta CDR3 rearrangement, sequence reads were collapsed and filtered. For each sample, productive Simpson clonality was calculated by taking the square root of Simpson's diversity index across productive rearrangements. TCRdb re-hosts the immuneACCESS table, in-frame sequences only. Its copies lack some clones; in the studies checked, an unresolved V gene accounts for under half of them, and the cause for the rest is not known. V, J and clone size are taken as reported in that table, and D and trimming were inferred from the DNA itself. Present in this sample are approximately 70,000 clones, 87% of which were seen just once. Of the sample, roughly 3.1% falls within the top ten clones.

CDR1 and CDR2 are read off the germline V gene as SGHTA and FQGNSA. V loses 5 bases of germline sequence and J loses 0 bases, and the interval between the two ends is 14 bases. The cysteine opens and the phenylalanine closes a CDR3 of 17 amino acids. CDR3 DNA only is kept here, 51 bases in frame from base 1. What the research found in general, with its limitations: How much clinical and demographic metadata was included differed by source and by participant, and the metadata was provided uncurated.

One collaborating source in Seattle enrolled patients during active infection and followed them longitudinally through the course of disease. Each collaborating institution followed its own protocols to collect whole blood in K2EDTA tubes. For TCRbeta analysis, collaborator samples were shipped as frozen whole blood, as isolated PBMCs, or as DNA extracted from either sample type. A remark on this clone: Its antigen remains unidentified. No quality values exist for individual bases; no much larger clone is one base distant.

The receptor was isolated from a woman in her 50s with COVID-19, enrolled during active disease. The rearrangement combines TRBV7-2 with TRBJ1-6, with the D gene call left open. Sequenced sample: peripheral blood. The bases read TGTGCCAGCAGCCCGGTCCCCCCCCGCTCCTATAATTCACCCCTCCACTTT. Its translation is CASSPVPPRSYNSPLHF.